The 16 T cell receptor beta chains presented below share a single source sample, sequenced in a study of T cells in tuberculosis. Clones were sequenced by immunoSEQ multiplex PCR, and TCRdb holds only the in-frame ones, with some missing. The sample yields 85,000 to 100,000 clones, approximately 91% seen once. Cells were sorted from thawed PBMC rested overnight and stained with GMM-loaded CD1B tetramer, viability dye and anti-CD3. CD1B tetramers were loaded with Rhodococcus equi-derived C32 glucose monomycolate. The sample was CD1b-GMM tetramer-negative cells sorted from PBMCs. These receptors were collected from an adult woman with latent tuberculosis.

CDR3 DNA sequence: TGCGCCAGCAGCTCCAGGGGAGCAAGTAGCTCCTACGAGCAGTACGTC. This codes for CASSSRGASSSYEQYV. This chain joins TRBV10-1 and TRBJ2-7; maybe TRBD1 (6 bases). CDR1 and CDR2 (germline): WNHNN, SYGVQD (reference sequence). V gave up 6 bases and J gave up 0 bases, with 18 bases separating them. The CDR3 totals 16 residues.

The V gene is TRBV5-8, the J gene TRBJ2-3, with 8 bases lining up with TRBD2. V lost 7 bases, J lost 4 bases, and 8 bases stayed unmatched. The CDR3 is 14 residues long. Per the germline V gene, CDR1 is SGHTS and CDR2 is YDEGEE. The CDR3 DNA follows: TGTGCCAGCGGGCCCGGGACTAGTTCAGATACGCAGTATTTT. Its translation: CASGPGTSSDTQYF.

The chain is built from TRBV5-1 and TRBJ2-1; the D gene is possibly TRBD2 (6 bases). The CDR3 is 15 residues long. V was clipped by 6 bases and J by 6 bases, with 19 bases between them. Looked up from germline, CDR1 is SGHRS and CDR2 is YFSETQ. The CDR3 spells CASNLDGSLGNEQFF. The DNA of the CDR3 is TGCGCCAGCAACCTGGACGGGAGCCTCGGCAATGAGCAGTTCTTC.

V and J are TRBV2 and TRBJ2-3; D unclear. Germline values: CDR1 SNHLY, CDR2 FYNNEI. Between the trimmed V and J ends, which lost 5 bases and 2 bases, there was a span of 14 bases. This CDR3 has 15 amino acids. The CDR3 nucleotides are TGTGCCAGCAGTATCAGATCACAAAACACAGATACGCAGTATTTT. It translates to CASSIRSQNTDTQYF. Drawing the rest from reference TRBV2 and TRBJ2-3, the complete variable domain is EPEVTQTPSHQVTQMGQEVILRCVPISNHLYFYWYRQILGQKVEFLVSFYNNEISEKSEIFDDQFSVERPDGSNFTLKIRSTKLEDSAMYFCASSIRSQNTDTQYFGPGTRLTVL.

This clone showed up just once. This sequence joins TRBV6-4 and TRBJ1-2, with 9 bases that match TRBD1. The CDR3 consists of 16 residues. V gave up 8 bases and J gave up 7 bases; unmatched junction bases: 17. Germline loops: CDR1 MRHNA, CDR2 SNTAGT. CDR3 bases: TGTGCCAGCCATTCGGTCCCGGGACAGGGAACCGGTGGCTACACCTTC. Translating gives CASHSVPGQGTGGYTF.

The J gene is TRBJ2-7, the V gene TRBV5-1, with 8 bases matching TRBD1. J lost 2 bases, V lost 3 bases, and 13 bases had no gene match. Germline loops: CDR1 SGHRS, CDR2 YFSETQ. CDR3 length: 17 residues. The CDR3 loop reads CASSSSSWTGLTYEQYF. DNA of the CDR3: TGCGCCAGCAGCTCAAGCTCCTGGACAGGGCTGACCTACGAGCAGTACTTC. The full variable domain, completed using reference TRBV5-1 and TRBJ2-7, is KAGVTQTPRYLIKTRGQQVTLSCSPISGHRSVSWYQQTPGQGLQFLFEYFSETQRNKGNFPGRFSGRQFSNSRSEMNVSTLELGDSALYLCASSSSSWTGLTYEQYFGPGTRLTVT.

CDR3 residues: CASSSWTSGAYEQYF. For the CDR3, the DNA is TGTGCCAGCAGCTCTTGGACTAGCGGGGCCTACGAGCAGTACTTC. The genes are TRBV7-2 and TRBJ2-7; 12 bases are a match to TRBD2. V lost 4 bases and J lost 2; bases outside the gene matches: 3. Per the germline V gene, CDR1 is SGHTA and CDR2 is FQGNSA. This CDR3 is built from 15 residues.

V and J are TRBV6-1 and TRBJ2-1; 16 bases match TRBD2. Per germline, CDR1 MNHNS and CDR2 SASEGT. The length of the CDR3 is 21 residues. V gave up 2 bases and J gave up 6 bases; unmatched junction bases: 16. CDR3 in DNA: TGTGCCAGCAGTGAAACAACCCTCCCCGGGACTAGCGGGGGGGCTTCCAATGAGCAGTTCTTC. Translation gives CASSETTLPGTSGGASNEQFF.

The V gene is TRBV28, the J gene TRBJ1-5; 7 nucleotides match TRBD1. CDR1 MDHEN and CDR2 SYDVKM come from the germline V gene. The J segment lost 6 bases and the V segment lost 5 bases, leaving 1 base of the junction unmatched. The CDR3 consists of 12 residues. CDR3 sequence reads: CASSQGGQPQHF. Here the CDR3 DNA reads TGTGCCAGCAGTCAGGGGGGTCAGCCCCAGCATTTT.

J is TRBJ1-1 and V is TRBV5-4; D might be TRBD1 (6 bases). Trimming took 4 bases from V and 0 from J, leaving 16 bases between them. The CDR3 has 16 amino acids. Per the germline V gene, CDR1 is SGHNT and CDR2 is YYREEE (reference sequence). The CDR3 here is CASSPGTSPLNTEAFF. The CDR3, as DNA: TGTGCCAGCAGCCCTGGGACAAGTCCTTTGAACACTGAAGCTTTCTTT.

This chain connects TRBV5-4 to TRBJ2-1; tentative D call: TRBD2 (7 bases). Looked up from germline, CDR1 is SGHNT and CDR2 is YYREEE (reference sequence). With 3 bases removed from V and 6 bases from J, the gap between germline ends came to 19 bases. This CDR3 contains 16 residues. The CDR3 spells CASSSKGGPFSNEQFF. The CDR3 region has the DNA TGTGCCAGCAGCTCGAAGGGGGGGCCTTTCAGCAATGAGCAGTTCTTC.

The table lists this clone with a few counts. This chain uses TRBV28 with TRBJ1-1; a weak D match, TRBD1 (5 bases). Germline values: CDR1 MDHEN, CDR2 SYDVKM. Trimming took off 10 bases at V and 5 bases at J, with 17 bases between the two ends. CDR3 length: 13 residues. The CDR3 DNA sequence: TGTGCCACCAAGGCCAGGGTCTTGACTGAAGCTTTCTTT. Translating gives CATKARVLTEAFF.

This sequence joins TRBV5-4 and TRBJ1-6; 7 bases line up with TRBD1. The CDR3 has 15 amino acids. The germline V gene has CDR1 SGHNT and CDR2 YYREEE (reference sequence). The junction had 4 bases not matched to a gene; V was cut back by 0 bases and J by 7 bases. CDR3: CASSLAAGGNSPLHF. The CDR3 DNA follows: TGTGCCAGCAGCTTGGCGGCAGGGGGGAATTCACCCCTCCACTTT.

V is TRBV6-4 and J is TRBJ2-7; TRBD2 matches at 11 bases. This CDR3 region has 14 residues. V lost 7 bases, J lost 3 bases, and 5 bases stayed unmatched. Germline CDR1 reads MRHNA; CDR2 reads SNTAGT. This CDR3 reads CASKPLAGDYEQYV. CDR3 DNA: TGTGCCAGCAAGCCACTAGCGGGGGACTACGAGCAGTACGTC.

This chain joins TRBV7-9 and TRBJ2-4; 8 bases map to TRBD1. CDR3 length: 17 amino acids. V was clipped by 4 bases and J by 2 bases; unmatched bases: 10. CDR1 is SEHNR and CDR2 is FQNEAQ in the germline V gene (reference sequence). The CDR3 region is CASSSLGRTGTKNIQYF. CDR3 nucleotides: TGTGCCAGCAGCTCTCTCGGTAGGACAGGGACCAAAAACATTCAGTACTTC. The full variable domain, rest sourced from reference TRBV7-9 and TRBJ2-4, is DTGVSQNPRHKITKRGQNVTFRCDPISEHNRLYWYRQTLGQGPEFLTYFQNEAQLEKSRLLSDRFSAERPKGSFSTLEIQRTEQGDSAMYLCASSSLGRTGTKNIQYFGAGTRLSVL.

CDR3 coding DNA: TGCGCCAGCAGCCCCGAGAGGGGGCGCGGAGATACGCAGTATTTT. Translated, it gives CASSPERGRGDTQYF. V is TRBV4-1 and J is TRBJ2-3; TRBD1 aligns across 7 bases. There are 15 residues in the CDR3. V gave up 4 bases and J gave up 5 bases; unmatched junction bases: 9. CDR1 and CDR2 from the germline V gene are MGHRA and YSYEKL.